This T cell receptor (beta chain) was captured by sequencing in a study of cytomegalovirus exposure and HLA in healthy donors. Study details: Out of fewer than 400 genotyped donors, about 84% belonged to the Caucasian-associated ancestry cluster. Study findings and constraints: Being productive about 90% or about 30% of the time was typical of most TCR beta V segments in an earlier analysis.

A note on this clone: What it recognizes is unknown.

The PCR used 60 Vbeta and 13 Jbeta primers. The data were produced by immunoSEQ multiplex PCR, yet TCRdb's version contains in-frame clones alone and is incomplete. The table records roughly 100,000 clones, around 68% of them present only once. With V trimmed by 2 bases and J by 4 bases, 6 bases remained unmatched. Germline V lookup: CDR1 MNHEY, CDR2 SMNVEV (reference sequence). The length of the CDR3 is 15 residues. The chain is built from TRBV27 and TRBJ2-3; TRBD1 matches at 7 bases. The receptor was isolated from a human donor in good health. Sequencing was carried out using PBMCs. The CDR3 coding sequence is TGTGCCAGCAGTTTAGGGGCAGGGGGATCAGATACGCAGTATTTT. It is translated as CASSLGAGGSDTQYF.